These 14 T cell receptor beta chains share one sample of origin, sequenced in a study of cytomegalovirus exposure and HLA in healthy donors. The PCR contained 60 Vbeta and 13 Jbeta primers. Repertoires were generated with immunoSEQ multiplex PCR, while TCRdb's copy carries only in-frame clones and drops some. The data hold under 200,000 clones, with around 84% observed a single time. Sequencing used PBMCs. The source of these receptors is a woman aged 50 to 60 in good health and CMV-seropositive.

The chain has TRBV2 and TRBJ1-3; D not certain. CDR1 is SNHLY, CDR2 FYNNEI, per germline. The germline V and J ends were trimmed by 1 base and 3 bases, with 13 bases remaining between them. The CDR3 has 16 residues. CDR3 in DNA: TGTGCCAGCAGTGAAGAAATGGCCCGAGGTGGAAACACCATATATTTT. Residues: CASSEEMARGGNTIYF.

This clone was seen just once. The genes are TRBV6-4 and TRBJ2-3; D perhaps matches TRBD2 (6 bases). V was shortened by 6 bases and J by 1 base, with 14 bases between the two germline ends. The CDR3 spans 15 residues. Germline V CDR1 and CDR2: MRHNA, SNTAGT. The chain's CDR3 is CASSSGVSGTDTQYF. CDR3 DNA: TGTGCCAGCAGCTCGGGGGTTTCTGGCACAGATACGCAGTATTTT.

This clone has only a few counts. The gene calls are TRBV5-4 and TRBJ2-3; TRBD2 might be the D (6 bases). This CDR3 region has 15 residues. The V and J ends lost 2 bases and 6 bases respectively, with 16 bases between them. Germline CDR1 and CDR2: SGHNT and YYREEE (reference sequence). CDR3: CASSLSTSSSDTQYF. The DNA of the CDR3 is TGTGCCAGCAGCTTATCGACTAGTAGTTCGGATACGCAGTATTTT.

The J gene is TRBJ1-1, the V gene TRBV15, with D unresolved. Germline V gene sequence: CDR1 LNHNV, CDR2 YYDKDF (reference sequence). The ends were cut back, 0 bases at V and 1 base at J, with 6 bases in the middle. This CDR3 has 14 amino acids. DNA of the CDR3: TGTGCCACCAGCAGAGATCAGAAGAACACTGAAGCTTTCTTT. Translated, it gives CATSRDQKNTEAFF.

The chain employs TRBV29-1 and TRBJ1-1; D gene unclear. Trimming stripped 4 bases from V and 6 bases from J, with 6 bases between. The V gene's germline CDR1 is SQVTM and CDR2 ANQGSEA. This CDR3 is 10 amino acids long. CDR3 amino acids: CSVVAAEAFF. The CDR3 nucleotides are TGCAGCGTTGTGGCAGCTGAAGCTTTCTTT.

A remark on this clone: Additional DNA sequences in this sample encode the identical CDR3. This chain links TRBV5-1 with TRBJ2-5; the D gene is possibly TRBD2 (6 bases). The CDR3 is 13 amino acids. Per the germline V gene, CDR1 is SGHRS and CDR2 is YFSETQ. V was trimmed by 5 bases and J by 1 base, leaving 9 bases between them. The CDR3 region has the DNA TGCGCCAGCAGTCGGGGGAGCCAAGAGACCCAGTACTTC. It yields the protein CASSRGSQETQYF.

This chain links TRBV9 with TRBJ2-2, with a possible D match to TRBD1 (6 bases). This CDR3 has 16 residues. The V gene lost 1 base and the J gene lost 1 base, with 11 bases spanning the gap. The germline V gene has CDR1 SGDLS and CDR2 YYNGEE. The CDR3 loop reads CASSVTTGKNTGELFF. The CDR3 DNA sequence: TGTGCCAGCAGCGTAACAACAGGGAAGAACACCGGGGAGCTGTTTTTT.

The chain joins TRBV29-1 to TRBJ2-1; 16 bases agree with TRBD2. The germline CDR1 and CDR2 sequences are SQVTM and ANQGSEA. The junction had 14 bases not matched to a gene; V was cut back by 7 bases and J by 8 bases. This CDR3 is 17 amino acids long. The CDR3 DNA reads as TGCAGCGCCCCGGGACTAGCGGGGGGGGGCATTACATATGAGCAGTTCTTC. This encodes CSAPGLAGGGITYEQFF.

This chain links TRBV7-8 with TRBJ2-2; D is uncertain. The CDR3 runs 14 residues. Trimming shortened V by 1 base and J by 6 bases, and 9 bases separated the two germline ends. Germline CDR1 is SGHVS and CDR2 is FQNEAQ. DNA of the CDR3: TGTGCCAGCAGCTTAGTAACTGCACCCGGGGAGCTGTTTTTT. As protein: CASSLVTAPGELFF.

The chain uses TRBV10-1 and TRBJ1-1; perhaps TRBD1 as D (6 bases). Germline-derived CDR1 and CDR2 are WNHNN and SYGVQD (reference sequence). The CDR3 covers 13 residues. V dropped 7 bases and J dropped 6 bases, with 15 bases sitting between them. This chain's CDR3 is CASTPSTGAEAFF. DNA of the CDR3: TGCGCCAGCACCCCTTCGACAGGCGCTGAAGCTTTCTTT.

This clone was picked up a small number of times. The rearrangement uses TRBV5-4 and TRBJ1-4; TRBD1 is a possible D gene (5 bases). CDR1 and CDR2 from the germline V gene are SGHNT and YYREEE (reference sequence). The V and J ends lost 2 bases and 8 bases respectively, with 13 bases between them. The CDR3 has 14 amino acids. CDR3 residues: CASSFGGVKEKLFF. For the CDR3, the DNA is TGTGCCAGCAGCTTTGGGGGGGTAAAGGAAAAACTGTTTTTT.

The chain recombines TRBV6-6 with TRBJ2-3; D unresolved. Trimming stripped 7 bases from V and 3 bases from J, with 5 bases between. This CDR3 spans 11 amino acids. Germline CDR1 is MNHNY and CDR2 is SVGAGI (reference sequence). The chain's CDR3 is CASTMTDTQYF. The CDR3 nucleotides are TGTGCCAGCACCATGACAGATACGCAGTATTTT.

The chain is built from TRBV11-3 and TRBJ2-1; 7 nucleotides align to TRBD2. This CDR3 is 11 amino acids long. CDR1 and CDR2 (germline): SGHNT, YENEEA. After removal of 0 bases from V and 14 bases from J, the junction contained 1 base not matched to a gene. The CDR3 spells CASSLDRGEFF. The CDR3 coding sequence is TGTGCCAGCAGCTTAGATCGGGGGGAGTTCTTC.

The J gene is TRBJ1-6, the V gene TRBV7-2; D is uncertain. CDR3 size: 15 residues. Trimming pared 7 bases from V and 0 bases from J, leaving 10 bases between. Germline V gene data show CDR1 as SGHTA and CDR2 as FQGNSA. CDR3 amino acids: CASNLLSSYNSPLHF. DNA for the CDR3: TGTGCCAGCAACCTACTGAGCTCCTATAATTCACCCCTCCACTTT.